The clone carrying this TCR beta chain has a count of ten or more. The data were taken from a study of blood T cells in healthy people across ages. The CDR3 length is 15 residues. Per germline, CDR1 SGHRS and CDR2 YFSETQ. Between the trimmed V and J ends, which lost 5 bases and 8 bases, there was a span of 21 bases. Sample-barcoded 5' priming and a J-beta primer mix drove a second PCR of about 6 to 12 cycles. TCRdb re-analysed the 5' RACE reads in MiXCR, keeping a single row per CDR3 protein. Here the sample spans around 1,900,000 distinct CDR3 sequences, around 42% being singletons. Sequencing input: blood. V usage is TRBV5-1 and J usage is TRBJ2-3, with D maybe TRBD1 (6 bases). This receptor was identified in a human donor in good health. DNA of the CDR3: TGCGCCAGCAGGGAGGCAGGGAACCTCAGGGGTACGCAGTATTTT. Protein product: CASREAGNLRGTQYF.